This is a list of T cell receptor beta chains from one sample in a study of radiation and T cells in renal cell carcinoma. The repertoire was sequenced with immunoSEQ multiplex PCR; TCRdb's copy has only in-frame clones and lacks some. This sample carries under 20,000 clones, around 63% of them seen once, and the ten largest clones take 12%. The specimen was tumor tissue, collected from a patient whose treatment included radiotherapy and nephrectomy. The origin of the receptors is a woman in her seventies with renal cell carcinoma. Each CDR3 is given with its conserved first and last residue. The order of the fields is D gene, V gene, J gene, clone size, CDR3 protein, CDR3 DNA. D genes are given only for firm matches. The listing skips clone size in some rows; elsewhere it reads once, few, many or a size class.

d_gene: TRBD1
v_gene: TRBV4-2
j_gene: TRBJ2-2
abundance: .
CDR3aa: CASSPQGQGTGGELFF
CDR3nt: TGTGCCAGCAGCCCCCAGGGACAGGGGACAGGCGGGGAGCTGTTTTTT

d_gene: .
v_gene: TRBV6-1
j_gene: TRBJ1-1
abundance: .
CDR3aa: CATQQGRLSTEAFF
CDR3nt: TGTGCCACCCAACAGGGACGGTTGAGTACTGAAGCTTTCTTT

d_gene: .
v_gene: TRBV6-1
j_gene: TRBJ1-6
abundance: few
CDR3aa: CASSQDPNSPLHF
CDR3nt: TGTGCCAGCAGCCAGGACCCGAATTCACCCCTCCACTTT

d_gene: TRBD1
v_gene: TRBV29-1
j_gene: TRBJ2-1
abundance: .
CDR3aa: CSVDVAGGSYNEQFF
CDR3nt: TGCAGCGTTGACGTAGCAGGGGGCTCCTACAATGAGCAGTTCTTC

d_gene: .
v_gene: TRBV6-5
j_gene: TRBJ1-6
abundance: .
CDR3aa: CASSYSPGGNSPLHF
CDR3nt: TGTGCCAGCAGTTACTCTCCCGGAGGCAATTCACCCCTCCACTTT

d_gene: .
v_gene: TRBV27
j_gene: TRBJ1-6
abundance: .
CDR3aa: CASSLIASSYNSPLHF
CDR3nt: TGTGCCAGCAGTTTAATAGCGAGCTCCTATAATTCACCCCTCCACTTT

d_gene: TRBD1
v_gene: TRBV5-8
j_gene: TRBJ2-7
abundance: .
CDR3aa: CASSLSGTGAAEQYF
CDR3nt: TGTGCCAGCAGCCTCTCCGGGACAGGGGCGGCCGAGCAGTACTTC

d_gene: .
v_gene: TRBV11-3
j_gene: TRBJ2-7
abundance: .
CDR3aa: CASSRDRGYEQYF
CDR3nt: TGTGCCAGCAGCAGGGATCGAGGCTACGAGCAGTACTTC

d_gene: TRBD1
v_gene: TRBV25-1
j_gene: TRBJ1-2
abundance: .
CDR3aa: CASSKGQIFYGYTF
CDR3nt: TGTGCCAGCAGTAAGGGACAGATTTTCTATGGCTACACCTTC

d_gene: .
v_gene: TRBV9
j_gene: TRBJ2-5
abundance: .
CDR3aa: CASSPSKGGVETQYF
CDR3nt: TGTGCCAGCAGCCCCAGTAAGGGTGGGGTTGAGACCCAGTACTTC

d_gene: .
v_gene: TRBV27
j_gene: TRBJ1-6
abundance: once
CDR3aa: CASSLVGGKYNSPLHF
CDR3nt: TGTGCCAGCAGTTTGGTTGGGGGGAAATATAATTCACCCCTCCACTTT

d_gene: .
v_gene: TRBV6-6
j_gene: TRBJ1-1
abundance: .
CDR3aa: CASSARWGDTEAFF
CDR3nt: TGTGCCAGCAGTGCCCGATGGGGGGACACTGAAGCTTTCTTT

d_gene: .
v_gene: TRBV6-1
j_gene: TRBJ1-6
abundance: few
CDR3aa: CASSEVGGGSPLHF
CDR3nt: TGTGCCAGCAGTGAAGTGGGAGGGGGTTCACCCCTCCACTTT

d_gene: TRBD1
v_gene: TRBV6-6
j_gene: TRBJ2-7
abundance: few
CDR3aa: CASSSTGGQSYEQYF
CDR3nt: TGTGCCAGCAGTTCCACAGGGGGCCAAAGCTACGAGCAGTACTTC

d_gene: .
v_gene: TRBV9
j_gene: TRBJ2-3
abundance: once
CDR3aa: CASSGVRTDTQYF
CDR3nt: TGTGCCAGCAGCGGGGTCCGCACAGATACGCAGTATTTT

d_gene: .
v_gene: TRBV7-9
j_gene: TRBJ2-3
abundance: .
CDR3aa: CASSLSSGTDTQYF
CDR3nt: TGTGCCAGCAGCTTAAGTAGTGGCACAGATACGCAGTATTTT